This T cell receptor (beta chain) stems from a study of CD8+ T cells in alopecia areata. Overall study: Severity scoring for treated patients was based on the percentage of affected scalp area.

As the sequencing template, cDNA was produced by extracting RNA and reverse transcribing it. Profiled with immunoSEQ multiplex PCR; TCRdb holds only in-frame clones, not every one. The sample consists of some 180,000 clones, roughly 53% of them appearing once. Treatment given: oral pan-JAK inhibitor, 5-10 mg twice daily. Alopecia areata patients provided lesional scalp punch biopsies and peripheral blood. V was shortened by 3 bases and J by 5 bases, with 11 bases between the two germline ends. This CDR3 spans 13 amino acids. The germline V gene encodes CDR1 MNHEY and CDR2 SMNVEV (reference sequence). The TCR sequence derives from a human donor with alopecia areata. This chain joins TRBV27 and TRBJ2-7; D may be TRBD1 (6 bases). This specimen was CD8+ T cells sorted from blood, taken at week 24, from a patient treated with tofacitinib. CDR3 sequence: CASSFRTVNEQYF. CDR3 nucleotides: TGTGCCAGCAGTTTCCGGACAGTAAACGAGCAGTACTTC.